These 32 T cell receptor beta chains were all obtained from the same sample, sequenced in a study of beta chain features in type 1 diabetes (dated by TCRdb to the late 2010s). Results the study describes overall, beyond this receptor: Type 1 diabetes patients showed a moderate but significant shortening of TCRB CDR3 length in all four CD4+ subsets.

These receptors have no known antigen. The library was made by the immunoSEQ multiplex PCR assay. The entire isolated RNA was reverse transcribed using the High Capacity cDNA Reverse Transcription Kit, and thus expressed TCRB transcripts were sequenced. TCRdb retrieved this table from immuneACCESS and kept in-frame rearrangements only. Not all clones are present; in checked studies, unresolved V genes account for under half, and no reason is known for the remainder. This sample holds under 850,000 clones; roughly 13% were observed only once. The ten most abundant clones make up approximately 0.021% of the sample. The sequenced sample consisted of naive CD4+ T cells from blood. Read against the paper, the sample's cell subset or site label means: true naive CD4+ T cells. The receptors were sampled from a young man with type 1 diabetes.

This clone was seen only a few times. The sample contains more than one DNA sequence encoding this CDR3. The gene calls are TRBV4-1 and TRBJ1-2; D gene unclear. V gave up 0 bases and J gave up 5 bases, with 10 bases separating them. Germline-derived CDR1 and CDR2 are MGHRA and YSYEKL. The CDR3 extends over 14 amino acids. CDR3: CASSQDRTVYGYTF. CDR3 nucleotide sequence: TGCGCCAGCAGCCAAGATCGGACGGTGTATGGCTACACCTTC.

The chain recombines TRBV9 with TRBJ2-1; 15 bases agree with TRBD2. CDR1 is SGDLS and CDR2 is YYNGEE in the germline V gene. This CDR3 comprises 19 residues. Trimming removed 0 bases from V and 1 base from J; junction bases left unmatched: 5. For the CDR3, the DNA is TGTGCCAGCAGCGTAGCGGGACTAGCGGGGGGAAGGTCCTACAATGAGCAGTTCTTC. Its translation is CASSVAGLAGGRSYNEQFF.

This clone has only a few counts. The rearrangement links TRBV18 to TRBJ1-1; D not resolved. V lost 5 bases and J 4 bases, leaving 11 bases between the germline ends. Germline V gene data show CDR1 as KGHSH and CDR2 as LQKENI. The CDR3 spans 13 residues. The CDR3 reads CASSGSPSTEAFF. In DNA, the CDR3 is TGTGCCAGCTCAGGGTCTCCGAGCACTGAAGCTTTCTTT.

The V call is TRBV5-1, the J call TRBJ1-1; D is ambiguous. Between the trimmed V and J ends, which lost 4 bases and 1 base, there was a span of 11 bases. CDR3 length equals 14 residues. The V gene's germline CDR1 is SGHRS and CDR2 YFSETQ. CDR3 nucleotide sequence: TGCGCCAGCAGCGGGCCCGCGGGGAACACTGAAGCTTTCTTT. This encodes CASSGPAGNTEAFF.

The chain has TRBV6-5 and TRBJ2-7; TRBD1 might be the D (6 bases). This CDR3 is 14 amino acids long. Germline CDR1 is MNHEY and CDR2 is SVGAGI. V shed 7 bases and J shed 6 bases, with 19 bases lying between them. CDR3 coding DNA: TGTGCCAGCAATCCCCCAGGGGAACTACGCGAGCAGTACTTC. Translation: CASNPPGELREQYF.

There are a few counts of this clone. J is TRBJ2-6 and V is TRBV7-9; D is perhaps TRBD1 or TRBD2 (5 bases each). The CDR3 sequence is 15 residues long. Per the germline V gene, CDR1 is SEHNR and CDR2 is FQNEAQ (reference sequence). Trimming cost V 5 bases and J 7 bases, with 15 bases left between them. CDR3 sequence (DNA): TGTGCCAGCAGCCTGTGGGACCGCGAAGCCAACGTCCTGACTTTC. Its protein is CASSLWDREANVLTF.

The rearrangement joins TRBV5-6 to TRBJ1-2; D gene ambiguous. V was trimmed by 4 bases and J by 0 bases, leaving 10 bases between them. Germline V gene sequence: CDR1 SGHDT, CDR2 YYEEEE. CDR3 size: 14 residues. CDR3 DNA sequence: TGTGCCAGCAGCCAACAGAATCCTAACTATGGCTACACCTTC. It encodes CASSQQNPNYGYTF.

The chain employs TRBV14 and TRBJ1-1; perhaps TRBD1 as D (5 bases). The germline V and J ends were trimmed by 4 bases and 6 bases, with 9 bases remaining between them. Germline-derived CDR1 and CDR2 are SGHDN and FVKESK. This CDR3 region has 12 residues. In DNA form, the CDR3 reads TGTGCCAGCAGCCCTAGGACATCTGAAGCTTTCTTT. Protein: CASSPRTSEAFF. The complete variable domain, with remaining parts taken from reference TRBV14 and TRBJ1-1, reads EAGVTQFPSHSVIEKGQTVTLRCDPISGHDNLYWYRRVMGKEIKFLLHFVKESKQDESGMPNNRFLAERTGGTYSTLKVQPAELEDSGVYFCASSPRTSEAFFGQGTRLTVV.

This clone was found a few times. The chain uses TRBV7-9 and TRBJ2-7; TRBD2 aligns across 7 bases. In germline, CDR1 is SEHNR, CDR2 FQNEAQ (reference sequence). The ends lost 5 bases at V and 2 bases at J; junction bases unmatched: 9. The CDR3 covers 15 residues. As DNA, the CDR3 is TGTGCCAGCAGCGATCCTACGGGGGGAACCTACGAGCAGTACTTC. Translation: CASSDPTGGTYEQYF.

The chain recombines TRBV27 with TRBJ1-5, with TRBD1 matching over 7 bases. The CDR3 totals 13 residues. The germline gives CDR1 MNHEY, CDR2 SMNVEV (reference sequence). V shed 9 bases, J shed 4 bases, and the junction held 6 bases outside the gene matches. As DNA, the CDR3 is TGTGCCAGTCAGCAACAGGGGAATCAGCCCCAGCATTTT. Translating it yields CASQQQGNQPQHF.

There are a few counts of this clone. V and J are TRBV4-1 and TRBJ1-5; 7 nucleotides align to TRBD1. The CDR3 has 18 amino acids. Per germline, CDR1 MGHRA and CDR2 YSYEKL. V shed 0 bases and J 1 base; nucleotides not matched to a gene: 9. Here the CDR3 reads CASSQDREGAGSNQPQHF. As DNA, the CDR3 is TGCGCCAGCAGCCAAGATCGTGAGGGGGCTGGGAGCAATCAGCCCCAGCATTTT.

Only a few counts were recorded for this clone. This chain links TRBV19 with TRBJ1-2, with D unresolved. CDR3 length: 14 residues. V gave up 1 base and J gave up 5 bases, with 11 bases separating them. Per germline, CDR1 LNHDA and CDR2 SQIVND (reference sequence). DNA of the CDR3: TGTGCCAGTAGTATAGGGAGGTGGGAATATGGCTACACCTTC. Encoded protein: CASSIGRWEYGYTF.

This clone has only a few counts. The chain has TRBV10-3 and TRBJ2-7; TRBD1 agrees at 9 bases. CDR1 and CDR2 from the germline V gene are ENHRY and SYGVKD. The V segment lost 7 bases and the J segment 5 bases; nucleotides outside the gene matches: 6. The CDR3 is 13 amino acids. As DNA, the CDR3 is TGTGCCATCAAGGGACAGGGCCCCCACGAGCAGTACTTC. Amino acids: CAIKGQGPHEQYF.

This sequence joins TRBV6-1 and TRBJ1-5, with D unclear. V lost 3 bases and J 5 bases, leaving 8 bases between the germline ends. Germline loops: CDR1 MNHNS, CDR2 SASEGT. The CDR3 is 13 amino acids. CDR3 region: CASSESSYQPQHF. Here the CDR3 DNA reads TGTGCCAGCAGTGAGTCCAGCTATCAGCCCCAGCATTTT.

The chain uses TRBV7-8 and TRBJ2-3, with TRBD2 matching 12 bases. Germline V gene data show CDR1 as SGHVS and CDR2 as FQNEAQ. This CDR3 is 18 amino acids long. J lost 0 bases, V lost 5 bases, and 9 bases had no gene match. The CDR3 nucleotides read TGTGCCAGCAGCCTCCGGAGACTAGCGGGGGTAAGCACAGATACGCAGTATTTT. Its protein is CASSLRRLAGVSTDTQYF.

This clone showed up just a few times. The chain employs TRBV29-1 and TRBJ2-5, with D unclear. This CDR3 region has 10 residues. Germline lookup yields CDR1 SQVTM and CDR2 ANQGSEA. Trimming shortened V by 8 bases and J by 3 bases, and 7 bases separated the two germline ends. CDR3 protein: CSSQKETQYF. Written as DNA, the CDR3 is TGCAGCTCCCAGAAAGAGACCCAGTACTTC. Combining the CDR3 with reference TRBV29-1 and TRBJ2-5 gives the whole variable domain SAVISQKPSRDICQRGTSLTIQCQVDSQVTMMFWYRQQPGQSLTLIATANQGSEATYESGFVIDKFPISRPNLTFSTLTVSNMSPEDSSIYLCSSQKETQYFGPGTRLLVL.

Only a few counts were recorded for this clone. J is TRBJ2-5 and V is TRBV5-6; 9 bases line up with TRBD2. The V and J ends lost 6 bases and 5 bases, in that order; junction bases with no gene match: 8. The CDR3 contains 14 residues. Germline CDR1 is SGHDT and CDR2 is YYEEEE. The CDR3 region has the DNA TGTGCCAGCACGCGGGAGGGGATGGAGGAGACCCAGTACTTC. Its protein is CASTREGMEETQYF. Using reference TRBV5-6 and TRBJ2-5 for the parts outside the CDR3, the full variable domain is DAGVTQSPTHLIKTRGQQVTLRCSPKSGHDTVSWYQQALGQGPQFIFQYYEEEERQRGNFPDRFSGHQFPNYSSELNVNALLLGDSALYLCASTREGMEETQYFGPGTRLLVL.

V and J are TRBV9 and TRBJ2-2, with D perhaps being TRBD1 or TRBD2 (5 bases each). Germline V CDR1 and CDR2: SGDLS, YYNGEE. V lost 6 bases and J lost 2, with 17 bases in between. CDR3 length: 16 amino acids. CDR3 bases: TGTGCCAGCACCTCCTCCGGGACGGCCAACACCGGGGAGCTGTTTTTT. It is translated as CASTSSGTANTGELFF.

This clone was recorded a few times. Within the sample, other DNA sequences also encode this same CDR3. The CDR3 nucleotides are TGCGCCAGCAGCCTACGGGGGAACACTGAAGCTTTCTTT. It translates to CASSLRGNTEAFF. This sequence joins TRBV5-1 and TRBJ1-1; no clear D gene. V gave up 4 bases and J gave up 1 base, with 8 bases separating them. Per the germline V gene, CDR1 is SGHRS and CDR2 is YFSETQ. There are 13 residues in the CDR3.

Points on this clone: This sample includes further DNA sequences coding for the same CDR3. The chain combines TRBV7-8 with TRBJ2-5, with a possible D match to TRBD2 (5 bases). The CDR3 runs 12 residues. V lost 5 bases and J lost 5, with 9 bases in between. Germline V gene sequence: CDR1 SGHVS, CDR2 FQNEAQ. The CDR3, as DNA: TGTGCCAGCAGCCGTTCGGGGGAGACCCAGTACTTC. It translates to CASSRSGETQYF.

This clone was detected a few times. J is TRBJ2-7 and V is TRBV18; 9 bases are shared with TRBD1. CDR3 length equals 17 residues. The V gene's germline CDR1 is KGHSH and CDR2 LQKENI. After removal of 5 bases from V and 4 bases from J, the junction contained 15 bases not matched to a gene. CDR3 DNA: TGTGCCAGCTCAGCCACCTCTGCCGGGACAGGGTTTTACGAGCAGTACTTC. It codes for CASSATSAGTGFYEQYF.

The chain joins TRBV9 to TRBJ1-2, with D possibly being TRBD1 (6 bases). The V gene lost 3 bases and the J gene lost 5 bases, with 8 bases spanning the gap. The CDR3 totals 12 residues. From germline, CDR1 is SGDLS and CDR2 YYNGEE. This CDR3 reads CASSAGAYGYTF. In DNA, the CDR3 is TGTGCCAGCAGCGCAGGGGCATATGGCTACACCTTC.

This clone was seen more than once but under ten times. CDR3 residues: CASSDEGQGLMAQHF. DNA of the CDR3: TGTGCCAGCAGTGATGAGGGACAGGGTTTGATGGCCCAGCATTTT. This chain joins TRBV25-1 and TRBJ1-5, with 9 bases identical to TRBD1. The J segment lost 11 bases and the V segment lost 3 bases, leaving 11 bases of the junction unmatched. CDR1 is MGHDK and CDR2 is SYGVNS in the germline V gene. The length of the CDR3 is 15 residues.

This clone was detected a few times. The chain uses TRBV29-1 and TRBJ2-5; no definite D call. With the DNA end fitting TRBJ2-7 better, the J assignment may be wrong. Germline V gene sequence: CDR1 SQVTM, CDR2 ANQGSEA. The CDR3 runs to 11 residues. In DNA form, the CDR3 reads TGCAGCGTCCATTCCTTCGACGAGCAGTACTTC. Translated: CSVHSFDEQYF.

The V gene is TRBV19, the J gene TRBJ2-7; no reliable D call. Germline CDR1 LNHDA, CDR2 SQIVND (reference sequence). The CDR3 runs to 12 residues. Trimming pared 8 bases from V and 2 bases from J, leaving 10 bases between. The CDR3 nucleotides read TGTGCCAGTTCCTCAGGCGCCTACGAGCAGTACTTC. Translation: CASSSGAYEQYF.

This clone appeared a few times. The chain is built from TRBV4-1 and TRBJ1-4, with 8 nucleotides matching TRBD1. V shed 1 base, J shed 5 bases, and the junction held 9 bases outside the gene matches. The CDR3 consists of 17 residues. Germline values: CDR1 MGHRA, CDR2 YSYEKL. This CDR3 reads CASSQVESGQVNEKLFF. In nucleotides, the CDR3 is TGCGCCAGCAGCCAAGTTGAATCGGGACAGGTGAATGAAAAACTGTTTTTT.

In this sample, this clone turned up a few times. The J gene is TRBJ2-5, the V gene TRBV21-1; the DNA was not compared with TRBD2, the D call given in the table. TRBV21-1 is marked as a pseudogene. This CDR3 has 14 amino acids. CDR3 sequence: CASGGLAGQETQYF. The CDR3, as DNA: TGTGCCAGCGGCGGACTAGCGGGGCAAGAGACCCAGTACTTC.

This clone was found a few times. The chain carries TRBV19 and TRBJ2-1; 7 bases match TRBD1. CDR1 is LNHDA and CDR2 is SQIVND in the germline V gene (reference sequence). With V trimmed by 5 bases and J by 5 bases, 3 bases remained unmatched. The CDR3 has 13 residues. CDR3 in amino acids: CASSPQGHNEQFF. CDR3 bases: TGTGCCAGTAGTCCACAGGGGCACAATGAGCAGTTCTTC.

This sequence joins TRBV15 and TRBJ2-1; D call uncertain. V gave up 0 bases and J gave up 9 bases, with 9 bases separating them. Germline CDR1 reads LNHNV; CDR2 reads YYDKDF (reference sequence). CDR3 size: 13 residues. This CDR3 reads CATSRDVGGEQFF. For the CDR3, the DNA is TGTGCCACCAGCAGAGATGTCGGTGGTGAGCAGTTCTTC.

On this clone itself: This sample also contains other DNA sequences that code for the same CDR3. The chain uses TRBV18 and TRBJ1-1; tentative D call: TRBD1 (5 bases). The CDR3 has 14 amino acids. The V end was cut by 3 bases, the J end by 1 base, with 9 bases between. Germline CDR1 is KGHSH and CDR2 is LQKENI. The CDR3 spells CASSPGTANTEAFF. The CDR3 DNA sequence: TGTGCCAGCTCACCCGGGACTGCGAACACTGAAGCTTTCTTT.

This clone was seen only a few times. The rearrangement joins TRBV6-4 to TRBJ2-1; D is uncertain. Trimming shortened V by 6 bases and J by 4 bases, and 10 bases separated the two germline ends. The CDR3 length is 13 residues. Looked up from germline, CDR1 is MRHNA and CDR2 is SNTAGT. Written as DNA, the CDR3 is TGTGCCAGCAGCAGAGATTCTTACAATGAGCAGTTCTTC. Translation gives CASSRDSYNEQFF.

The chain links TRBV7-6 to TRBJ1-4; D possibly corresponds to TRBD1 (5 bases). Germline V gene data show CDR1 as SGHVS and CDR2 as FNYEAQ. Trimming shortened V by 1 base and J by 8 bases, and 17 bases separated the two germline ends. This CDR3 is built from 16 residues. The CDR3 sequence is CASSLESAQGGEKLFF. DNA of the CDR3: TGTGCCAGCAGCTTAGAGTCCGCGCAGGGAGGAGAAAAACTGTTTTTT. The variable domain in full, completed from reference TRBV7-6 and TRBJ1-4, reads GAGVSQSPRYKVTKRGQDVALRCDPISGHVSLYWYRQALGQGPEFLTYFNYEAQQDKSGLPNDRFSAERPEGSISTLTIQRTEQRDSAMYRCASSLESAQGGEKLFFGSGTQLSVL.